The rows below give T cell receptor beta chains drawn from one sample of a study of blood T cell repertoires in COVID-19. Generated by immunoSEQ multiplex PCR, the TCRdb table keeps only in-frame clones and is missing some. The sample includes roughly 46,000 clones, more than 75% of them seen just once. Sequenced sample: peripheral blood. Receptor source: a human donor in a cohort sampled during active COVID-19. Both conserved end residues are part of each CDR3. A D gene is named only where the DNA matches it firmly. Rows may omit the clone size; those that give it use once, few, many or a size class.

v_call,clone_size,j_call,d_call,cdr3_aa,cdr3_nt
TRBV27,.,TRBJ2-7,.,CASSLRTTSYEQYF,TGTGCCAGCAGTCTCCGGACAACCTCCTACGAGCAGTACTTC
TRBV11-1,.,TRBJ2-5,.,CASSFSSGALGETQYF,TGTGCCAGCAGCTTCTCTTCCGGAGCCCTTGGGGAGACCCAGTACTTC
TRBV5-1,few,TRBJ1-1,.,CASSFTDYYTEAFF,TGCGCCAGCAGCTTCACAGACTATTACACTGAAGCTTTCTTT
TRBV2,.,TRBJ1-5,.,CASNPGYSNQPQHF,TGTGCCAGCAACCCAGGGTATAGCAATCAGCCCCAGCATTTT
TRBV3-1/TRBV3-2,.,TRBJ1-2,.,CASSQEGQAIWGYTF,TGTGCCAGCAGCCAAGAAGGTCAGGCGATCTGGGGCTACACCTTC
TRBV9,.,TRBJ1-1,.,CASSAQIGAGVTEAFF,TGTGCCAGCAGCGCCCAAATAGGAGCGGGGGTGACTGAAGCTTTCTTT
TRBV27,.,TRBJ2-2,TRBD2,CASSLLAGHTGELFF,TGTGCCAGCAGTTTGCTAGCGGGACACACCGGGGAGCTGTTTTTT
TRBV6-4,.,TRBJ1-5,.,CASSETGNQPQHF,TGTGCCAGCAGTGAGACAGGCAATCAGCCCCAGCATTTT
TRBV6-5,.,TRBJ2-7,TRBD1,CASSYIQGSEQYF,TGTGCCAGCAGTTACATACAGGGGTCGGAGCAGTACTTC
TRBV27,once,TRBJ2-2,.,CASSSYTGELFF,TGTGCCAGCAGTTCGTACACCGGGGAGCTGTTTTTT
TRBV6-4,few,TRBJ2-2,.,CATSGGNTGELFF,TGTGCCACCTCGGGGGGCAACACCGGGGAGCTGTTTTTT
TRBV7-3,.,TRBJ1-1,.,CASSPAGMNTEAFF,TGTGCCAGCAGCCCTGCAGGTATGAACACTGAAGCTTTCTTT
TRBV5-1,.,TRBJ2-5,.,CASSFEGAGETQYF,TGCGCCAGCAGCTTCGAAGGGGCTGGGGAGACCCAGTACTTC
TRBV7-9,few,TRBJ1-2,TRBD1,CASSLVPGQGNYGYTF,TGTGCCAGCAGCCTAGTCCCGGGACAGGGGAACTATGGCTACACCTTC
TRBV5-4,.,TRBJ2-1,.,CASSLGQDNEQFF,TGTGCCAGCAGCTTGGGACAGGACAATGAGCAGTTCTTC
TRBV5-6,.,TRBJ2-7,.,CASSPGGAYEQYF,TGTGCCAGCAGCCCTGGAGGGGCCTACGAGCAGTACTTC
TRBV18,.,TRBJ1-5,.,CASSPGRVGQPQHF,TGTGCCAGCTCACCGGGGAGAGTAGGTCAGCCCCAGCATTTT
TRBV6-2/TRBV6-3,.,TRBJ1-5,.,CASSSQGMGQPQHF,TGTGCCAGCAGTTCTCAGGGAATGGGTCAGCCCCAGCATTTT
TRBV12-3/TRBV12-4,.,TRBJ1-1,.,CASSSGTEAFF,TGTGCCAGCAGTTCAGGTACTGAAGCTTTCTTT
TRBV29-1,.,TRBJ2-7,.,CSVEVRDSPYEQYF,TGCAGCGTTGAAGTTAGGGACTCGCCCTACGAGCAGTACTTC
TRBV2,.,TRBJ2-7,TRBD1,CASSGQGGLREQYF,TGTGCCAGCAGCGGACAGGGTGGATTGAGGGAGCAGTACTTC
TRBV27,once,TRBJ2-2,.,CASSSGQQLNTGELFF,TGTGCCAGCAGTTCGGGACAACAGTTGAACACCGGGGAGCTGTTTTTT
TRBV18,.,TRBJ2-7,TRBD1,CASSPTGTGAYEQYF,TGTGCCAGCTCACCAACCGGGACAGGGGCCTACGAGCAGTACTTC
TRBV2,.,TRBJ2-2,TRBD1,CASSGQGGTGELFF,TGTGCCAGCAGTGGACAGGGTGGGACCGGGGAGCTGTTTTTT
TRBV12-3/TRBV12-4,.,TRBJ2-5,.,CASSSPGETQYF,TGTGCCAGCAGTTCCCCGGGGGAGACCCAGTACTTC
TRBV5-6,.,TRBJ2-7,TRBD2,CASSTWASSGDEQYF,TGTGCCAGCAGCACCTGGGCGTCTAGCGGTGACGAGCAGTACTTC
TRBV7-6,.,TRBJ2-2,TRBD1,CASSLGAQGRPGELFF,TGTGCCAGCAGCTTAGGGGCACAGGGGCGTCCCGGGGAGCTGTTTTTT
TRBV5-1,.,TRBJ1-3,.,CASSSENSGNTIYF,TGCGCCAGCAGCTCTGAGAACTCTGGAAACACCATATATTTT
TRBV6-5,.,TRBJ1-1,.,CASSHSRTEAFF,TGTGCCAGCAGTCACAGTAGAACTGAAGCTTTCTTT
TRBV5-6,.,TRBJ2-7,.,CASSLGDRLSYEQYF,TGTGCCAGCAGCTTAGGAGACCGGCTCTCCTACGAGCAGTACTTC
TRBV24-1,few,TRBJ2-5,.,CAIITRDPKRGQETQYF,TGTGCCATCATAACCCGGGACCCAAAGAGGGGGCAAGAGACCCAGTACTTC
TRBV4-3,.,TRBJ1-2,.,CASSQTGLPNYGYTF,TGCGCCAGCAGCCAAACAGGGCTACCTAACTATGGCTACACCTTC
TRBV10-3,.,TRBJ2-7,.,CAIGEVEQYF,TGTGCCATCGGAGAGGTCGAGCAGTACTTC
TRBV30,.,TRBJ2-7,.,CAWSEQGSFYEQYF,TGTGCCTGGAGTGAACAGGGTAGTTTTTACGAGCAGTACTTC
TRBV20-1,.,TRBJ2-3,TRBD1,CSARTGDTQYF,TGCAGTGCTCGGACAGGGGATACGCAGTATTTT
TRBV28,.,TRBJ2-7,TRBD2,CASSLVTSGRAVFYEQYF,TGTGCCAGCAGTTTAGTTACTAGCGGGAGGGCCGTATTTTACGAGCAGTACTTC
TRBV19,.,TRBJ2-6,TRBD2,CASSPTTLSGGPPSGANVLTF,TGTGCCAGTAGTCCCACAACCCTTAGCGGGGGGCCCCCCTCTGGGGCCAACGTCCTGACTTTC
TRBV28,.,TRBJ1-2,.,CASSSGSIRDYGYTF,TGTGCCAGCAGTAGCGGCTCCATTCGGGACTATGGCTACACCTTC
TRBV5-4,.,TRBJ1-2,TRBD1,CASSTSGTDYGYTF,TGTGCCAGCAGCACCTCCGGGACAGACTATGGCTACACCTTC
TRBV15,few,TRBJ2-7,.,CATSRQGSYEQYF,TGTGCCACCAGCAGGCAGGGGTCCTACGAGCAGTACTTC
TRBV7-3,.,TRBJ2-7,TRBD2,CASSAGLGRDEQYF,TGTGCCAGCAGCGCCGGACTAGGGAGGGACGAGCAGTACTTC
TRBV12-3/TRBV12-4,.,TRBJ2-5,.,CASSLVSQETQYF,TGTGCCAGCAGTTTAGTTAGTCAAGAGACCCAGTACTTC
TRBV7-3,.,TRBJ2-1,TRBD2,CASSRTSGTGQFF,TGTGCCAGCAGCCGGACTAGCGGGACGGGGCAGTTCTTC
TRBV19,.,TRBJ2-2,TRBD1,CASSLDRGTNTGELFF,TGTGCCAGTAGTTTGGACAGGGGTACGAACACCGGGGAGCTGTTTTTT